The present T cell receptor (beta chain) was sequenced within a study of shared clonotypes between healthy human individuals. Germline V CDR1 and CDR2: SEHNR, FQNEAQ (reference sequence). V was clipped by 5 bases and J by 4 bases, with 11 bases between them. CDR3 length equals 13 residues. TCRdb's table, derived via immunoSEQ multiplex PCR, lists solely in-frame clones and lacks some. The sample carries around 990,000 clones, 60% to 80% recorded once. Sample: memory CD4+ T cells from PBMCs. Noted subset: CD45RA-negative fraction. The V and J genes are TRBV7-9 and TRBJ1-1; a weak D match, TRBD1 (5 bases). This TCR came from a man between 18 and 29 years old in good health. Some clones in this sample may be carry-over from other donors' samples. In DNA, the CDR3 is TGTGCCAGCAGCCCTACAAGGGGCACTGAAGCTTTCTTT. This gives the protein CASSPTRGTEAFF.